These 28 T cell receptor beta chains originate from one sample sequenced in a study of regulatory T cells in long-lasting Graves disease. Building the TCR beta libraries relied on iRepertoire HTBI primers, and CDR3 regions underwent Arm-PCR. In TCRdb, the multiplex PCR reads were re-called with MiXCR into one record per CDR3 protein. Of hundreds of thousands of distinct CDR3 sequences detected, approximately 13% appear once; the ten largest clones hold 10%. Time point defined: newly diagnosed GD, antithyroid drugs for less than 3 months. RNA extracted from PBMCs served as the sequencing template. These same data were also listed under a study on T cells in Graves' hyperthyroidism and ophthalmopathy.

Material: peripheral blood mononuclear cells (PBMCs), obtained at new diagnosis, from a patient treated with antithyroid drugs. The receptors stem from a man between 25 and 39 years old with Graves disease.

This clonotype was seen repeatedly, ten times or more. The V gene is TRBV24-1, the J gene TRBJ2-6, with a possible D match to TRBD1 (5 bases). Per the germline V gene, CDR1 is KGHDR and CDR2 is SFDVKD. V lost 4 bases and J 2 bases, leaving 17 bases between the germline ends. The length of the CDR3 is 18 residues. The CDR3 DNA is TGTGCCACCAGTGACCGACGACAGTCTGTAACTGGGGCCAACGTCCTGACTTTC. It codes for CATSDRRQSVTGANVLTF.

This clonotype was counted many times. The chain uses TRBV12-5 and TRBJ2-3; D not resolved. The V and J ends lost 0 bases and 3 bases respectively, with 19 bases between them. CDR3 size: 18 residues. Germline loops: CDR1 LGHNT, CDR2 FRNRAP. The CDR3 DNA reads TGTGCTAGTGGTTTGGTAGTGCGACCCAACCTCCGTACAGATACGCAGTATTTT. Translating gives CASGLVVRPNLRTDTQYF.

This clonotype was seen at least ten times. The rearrangement joins TRBV5-1 to TRBJ1-1, with D hard to call. Trimming took 4 bases from V and 8 from J, leaving 24 bases between them. The germline V gene encodes CDR1 SGHRS and CDR2 YFSETQ. The CDR3 spans 16 residues. The CDR3 spells CASSPERVGGVLEAFF. For the CDR3, the DNA is TGCGCCAGCAGCCCGGAGAGGGTAGGTGGCGTGTTAGAAGCTTTCTTT. The whole variable domain, remainder taken from reference TRBV5-1 and TRBJ1-1, is KAGVTQTPRYLIKTRGQQVTLSCSPISGHRSVSWYQQTPGQGLQFLFEYFSETQRNKGNFPGRFSGRQFSNSRSEMNVSTLELGDSALYLCASSPERVGGVLEAFFGQGTRLTVV.

Many counts were recorded for this clonotype. The chain joins TRBV15 to TRBJ1-1; D might be TRBD1 (6 bases). Germline lookup yields CDR1 LNHNV and CDR2 YYDKDF (reference sequence). Trimming took 9 bases from V and 1 from J, leaving 12 bases between them. The CDR3 has 13 residues. CDR3: CATRQAPNTEAFF. In nucleotides, the CDR3 is TGTGCCACTCGACAGGCCCCGAACACTGAAGCTTTCTTT.

This clonotype was counted a few times. The chain carries TRBV20-1 and TRBJ2-1; 12 bases map to TRBD2. With V trimmed by 3 bases and J by 5 bases, 2 bases remained unmatched. Germline CDR1 and CDR2: DFQATT and SNEGSKA (reference sequence). This CDR3 contains 14 residues. The CDR3 loop is CSASGLAGNNEQFF. CDR3 nucleotide sequence: TGCAGTGCTAGTGGACTAGCGGGGAACAATGAGCAGTTCTTC.

This clonotype turned up a few times. The chain is built from TRBV29-1 and TRBJ1-6; 8 bases are shared with TRBD1. This CDR3 has 13 amino acids. The V segment lost 6 bases and the J segment 7 bases; nucleotides outside the gene matches: 5. Germline CDR1 SQVTM, CDR2 ANQGSEA. The CDR3 DNA sequence: TGCAGCGTCGGACAGGGTATCAATTCACCCCTCCACTTT. Its protein is CSVGQGINSPLHF.

This clonotype was counted a single time. Since no conserved phenylalanine or tryptophan closes the CDR3, a read error is the likely cause. The V call is TRBV19, the J call TRBJ1-2, with D unclear. CDR1 is LNHDA, CDR2 SQIVND, per germline (reference sequence). The CDR3 totals 14 residues. The ends were cut back, 3 bases at V and 8 bases at J, with 16 bases in the middle. The DNA of the CDR3 is TGTGCCAGTAGTATCGGCGTAGATTCTCGGGGCTACACCTAC. This gives the protein CASSIGVDSRGYTY.

This clonotype was observed a few times. The CDR3 coding sequence is TGTGCCACCAGCAGAGATCGTTTAGGAAACACCATATATTTT. It translates to CATSRDRLGNTIYF. The J gene is TRBJ1-3, the V gene TRBV15; D is unresolved. CDR1 is LNHNV and CDR2 is YYDKDF in the germline V gene (reference sequence). V was shortened by 0 bases and J by 4 bases, with 7 bases between the two germline ends. The CDR3 sequence is 14 residues long.

Many counts were recorded for this clonotype. The chain has TRBV20-1 and TRBJ1-1; perhaps TRBD1 as D (5 bases). Germline V gene sequence: CDR1 DFQATT, CDR2 SNEGSKA (reference sequence). The CDR3 runs to 11 residues. Trimming removed 5 bases from V and 10 bases from J, with 14 bases in between. This CDR3 reads CSAWPNRIAFF. The DNA for the CDR3 is TGCAGTGCTTGGCCGAACAGGATAGCTTTCTTT.

This clonotype was seen ten or more times. The V gene is TRBV6-1, the J gene TRBJ2-1; D gene uncertain. This CDR3 has 14 residues. Germline V gives CDR1 MNHNS, CDR2 SASEGT. Trimming shortened V by 5 bases and J by 8 bases, and 16 bases separated the two germline ends. The CDR3 region is CASSPLGRKDEQFF. The DNA for the CDR3 is TGTGCCAGCAGTCCCCTAGGCCGCAAGGATGAGCAGTTCTTC.

This clonotype appeared many times. The rearrangement uses TRBV12-5 and TRBJ2-7, with 10 bases identical to TRBD2. This CDR3 contains 16 residues. Germline assignment: CDR1 LGHNT and CDR2 FRNRAP. With V trimmed by 2 bases and J by 7 bases, 11 bases remained unmatched. This CDR3 is CASGLLWTSGYEEQYF. The CDR3 bases are TGTGCTAGTGGTTTGTTGTGGACTAGCGGCTACGAGGAGCAGTACTTC.

This clonotype showed up many times. The chain employs TRBV11-2 and TRBJ2-2; the D gene is possibly TRBD2 (6 bases). The length of the CDR3 is 15 residues. In germline, CDR1 is SGHAT, CDR2 FQNNGV. Trimming took 6 bases from V and 4 from J, leaving 15 bases between them. The CDR3 DNA is TGTGCCAGCAGTTCCTTAGCGGATGTCACCGGGGAGCTGTTTTTT. Translation gives CASSSLADVTGELFF.

This clonotype came up many times. The chain combines TRBV28 with TRBJ2-6; TRBD2 is a possible D gene (5 bases). Germline V gene lookup returns CDR1 MDHEN and CDR2 SYDVKM. The CDR3 is 15 residues long. V lost 2 bases and J 0 bases, leaving 5 bases between the germline ends. The CDR3 reads CASSLGSSGANVLTF. Here the CDR3 DNA reads TGTGCCAGCAGTTTAGGGAGCTCTGGGGCCAACGTCCTGACTTTC.

This clonotype was observed at least ten times. The chain carries TRBV6-5 and TRBJ2-7; D might be TRBD1 or TRBD2, each matching 5 bases. This CDR3 spans 15 amino acids. Trimming removed 2 bases at V and 7 bases at J, with 18 bases between. Germline-derived CDR1 and CDR2 are MNHEY and SVGAGI. CDR3 bases: TGTGCCAGCAGTTACCGGGACGACGTACCCAGGGAGCAGTACTTC. Its translation is CASSYRDDVPREQYF.

This clonotype has more than one count but fewer than ten. The DNA of the CDR3 is TGTGCCAGTAGTATGCCCTTAAGCACAGATACGCAGTATTTT. Translated: CASSMPLSTDTQYF. The V and J genes are TRBV19 and TRBJ2-3; no reliable D call. Trimming shortened V by 3 bases and J by 0 bases, and 7 bases separated the two germline ends. CDR1 is LNHDA and CDR2 is SQIVND in the germline V gene (reference sequence). The length of the CDR3 is 14 residues. Full variable domain (remainder filled in from reference TRBV19 and TRBJ2-3): DGGITQSPKYLFRKEGQNVTLSCEQNLNHDAMYWYRQDPGQGLRLIYYSQIVNDFQKGDIAEGYSVSREKKESFPLTVTSAQKNPTAFYLCASSMPLSTDTQYFGPGTRLTVL.

This clonotype was seen at least ten times. The chain is built from TRBV7-8 and TRBJ2-3, with D possibly TRBD1 on 5 matching bases. Germline V gives CDR1 SGHVS, CDR2 FQNEAQ. With 1 base removed from V and 0 bases from J, the gap between germline ends came to 20 bases. The CDR3 is 19 amino acids. CDR3 DNA sequence: TGTGCCAGCAGCTTAGAGGCCCTTGGGGTCAGGGAAAGCACAGATACGCAGTATTTT. This gives the protein CASSLEALGVRESTDTQYF.

Ten or more counts support this clonotype. CDR3 region: CSVEQGANTGELFF. Here the CDR3 DNA reads TGCAGCGTTGAGCAGGGGGCAAACACCGGGGAGCTGTTTTTT. This chain joins TRBV29-1 and TRBJ2-2, with TRBD1 identical over 8 bases. The trim removed 3 bases at V and 2 bases at J, leaving 2 bases unmatched. Germline values: CDR1 SQVTM, CDR2 ANQGSEA. The CDR3 is 14 residues long.

This clonotype was picked up many times. V is TRBV7-3 and J is TRBJ2-1; 7 bases line up with TRBD1. CDR3 size: 13 residues. J gave up 9 bases and V 2 bases, and 4 bases lay outside the gene matches. Looked up from germline, CDR1 is SGHTA and CDR2 is FQGTGA. CDR3 protein: CASSLGQASEQFF. The CDR3 nucleotides are TGTGCCAGCAGCTTAGGACAGGCGAGTGAGCAGTTCTTC.

V gene TRBV13 combines with J gene TRBJ2-3; 13 bases agree with TRBD2. CDR3 length equals 16 residues. V shed 6 bases, J shed 5 bases, and the junction held 8 bases outside the gene matches. Germline-derived CDR1 and CDR2 are PRHDT and FYEKMQ (reference sequence). Here the CDR3 reads CASRKRTSGSRDTQYF. In DNA, the CDR3 is TGTGCCAGCAGAAAACGGACTAGCGGGAGCCGAGATACGCAGTATTTT. Complete variable domain (other parts from reference TRBV13 and TRBJ2-3): AAGVIQSPRHLIKEKRETATLKCYPIPRHDTVYWYQQGPGQDPQFLISFYEKMQSDKGSIPDRFSAQQFSDYHSELNMSSLELGDSALYFCASRKRTSGSRDTQYFGPGTRLTVL.

Concerning this clonotype itself: Given a much more abundant clone one base away, this may be a read error. The chain has TRBV6-2 or TRBV6-3 and TRBJ1-1, with 8 bases matching TRBD1. J was trimmed by 1 base and V by 11 bases; bases with no gene match: 6. Germline V CDR1 and CDR2: MNHEY, SVGEGT. The CDR3 runs 13 residues. The CDR3 sequence: CAGNRGANTEAFF. Here the CDR3 DNA reads TGTGCCGGCAACAGGGGGGCGAACACTGAAGCTTTCTTT.

This clonotype was recorded at least ten times. The genes are TRBV19 and TRBJ2-7, with a possible D match to TRBD2 (5 bases). The CDR3 runs to 15 residues. V was cut by 3 bases and J by 1 base, with 13 bases left in between. CDR1 and CDR2 (germline): LNHDA, SQIVND (reference sequence). Here the CDR3 reads CASSIGGYGSYEQYF. The CDR3 DNA is TGTGCCAGTAGTATCGGCGGGTATGGATCCTACGAGCAGTACTTC.

This clonotype was observed many times. The rearrangement links TRBV5-5 to TRBJ2-2; 7 bases are shared with TRBD2. Germline V lookup: CDR1 SGHKS, CDR2 YYEKEE (reference sequence). Losses at the gene ends were 3 bases for V and 6 bases for J; bases not matched to a gene: 5. The length of the CDR3 is 14 residues. The CDR3 sequence is CASSYTSAAGELFF. DNA for the CDR3: TGTGCCAGCAGCTACACTAGCGCGGCCGGGGAGCTGTTTTTT.

This clonotype was counted many times. The chain couples TRBV11-2 to TRBJ2-2, with D perhaps matching TRBD1 or TRBD2 (5 bases each). V was cut by 3 bases and J by 1 base, with 12 bases left in between. This CDR3 contains 16 residues. Germline assignment: CDR1 SGHAT and CDR2 FQNNGV. In DNA form, the CDR3 reads TGTGCCAGCAGCTTGGGGCGGGCCCTGAACACCGGGGAGCTGTTTTTT. Its protein is CASSLGRALNTGELFF.

V gene TRBV27 combines with J gene TRBJ2-3; TRBD1 might be the D (5 bases). Germline V gene data show CDR1 as MNHEY and CDR2 as SMNVEV (reference sequence). V gave up 5 bases and J gave up 2 bases, with 17 bases separating them. The CDR3 runs to 16 residues. Here the CDR3 reads CASSPLIGAATDTQYF. The CDR3 DNA is TGTGCCAGCAGTCCCCTTATAGGGGCCGCCACAGATACGCAGTATTTT.

There are a few counts of this clonotype. The genes are TRBV9 and TRBJ2-3; the D gene is possibly TRBD2 (6 bases). The germline gives CDR1 SGDLS, CDR2 YYNGEE. The CDR3 contains 16 residues. V was cut by 4 bases and J by 2 bases, with 17 bases left in between. The CDR3 loop reads CASSPPGGRTTDTQYF. DNA of the CDR3: TGTGCCAGCAGCCCCCCCGGGGGACGTACCACAGATACGCAGTATTTT.

This clonotype was seen many times. The chain carries TRBV24-1 and TRBJ2-7; 12 nucleotides match TRBD2. This CDR3 is 16 amino acids long. The germline gives CDR1 KGHDR, CDR2 SFDVKD. Trimming cost V 4 bases and J 6 bases; bases outside gene matches: 9. For the CDR3, the DNA is TGTGCCACCAGTGAGACCGGGACTAGCGGGTTGGGCGAGCAGTACTTC. This encodes CATSETGTSGLGEQYF.

The CDR3 nucleotides read TGTGCCTGGAGGCCGCTAGCTTCATACGAGCAGTACTTC. Translated, it gives CAWRPLASYEQYF. The gene calls are TRBV30 and TRBJ2-7, with D tentatively TRBD2 (5 bases). CDR1 GTSNPN and CDR2 SVGIG come from the germline V gene (reference sequence). Trimming cost V 3 bases and J 4 bases, with 13 bases left between them. The CDR3 runs 13 residues.

About this clonotype itself: It is likely a read error, because the conserved phenylalanine at the end of the CDR3 is missing. The CDR3 bases are TGTGCCAGCAGCGGGACAGGGTGGGAGCGCGCTTTCTCT. Its protein product is CASSGTGWERAFS. The chain couples TRBV2 to TRBJ1-1; 9 bases are a match to TRBD1. Germline V lookup: CDR1 SNHLY, CDR2 FYNNEI. V trimming: 6 bases; J trimming: 11 bases; junction bases outside the gene matches: 10. CDR3 size: 13 residues.